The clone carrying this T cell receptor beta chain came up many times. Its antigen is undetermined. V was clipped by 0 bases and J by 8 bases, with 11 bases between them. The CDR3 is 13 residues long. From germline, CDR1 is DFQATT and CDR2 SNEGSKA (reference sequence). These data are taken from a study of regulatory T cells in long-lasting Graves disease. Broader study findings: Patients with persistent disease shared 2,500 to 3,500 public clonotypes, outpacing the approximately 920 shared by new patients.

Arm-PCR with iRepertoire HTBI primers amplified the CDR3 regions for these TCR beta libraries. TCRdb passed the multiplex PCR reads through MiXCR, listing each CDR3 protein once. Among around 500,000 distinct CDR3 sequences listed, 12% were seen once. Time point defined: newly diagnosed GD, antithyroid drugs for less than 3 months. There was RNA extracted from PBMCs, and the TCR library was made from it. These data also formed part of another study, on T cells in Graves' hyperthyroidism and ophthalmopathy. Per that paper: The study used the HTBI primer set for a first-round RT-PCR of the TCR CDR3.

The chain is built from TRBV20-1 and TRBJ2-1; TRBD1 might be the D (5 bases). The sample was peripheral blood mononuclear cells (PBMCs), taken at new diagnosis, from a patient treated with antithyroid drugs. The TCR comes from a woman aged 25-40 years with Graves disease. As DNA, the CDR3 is TGCAGTGCTAGAGATTTCAGGGTCGATGAGCAGTTCTTC. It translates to CSARDFRVDEQFF.